The table lists the clone carrying this T cell receptor beta chain with many counts. A library of TCRbeta sequences, prepared with unique molecular identifiers, was generated. TCRdb re-analysed the PCR reads in MiXCR, keeping a single row per CDR3 protein. This sample carries approximately 400,000 distinct CDR3 sequences, about a tenth of them seen once, and the ten largest clones take 4.5% to 7%. This entry is derived from a study of T-cell reconstitution after alpha-beta-depleted transplantation in children. Germline V CDR1 and CDR2: SGHVS, FQNEAQ. The CDR3 runs 13 residues. Trimming took 1 base from V and 12 from J; bases not matched to a gene: 5.

The chain is built from TRBV7-8 and TRBJ2-1, with 8 bases that match TRBD2. The sequence came from a human donor who donated a stem cell graft to a child with acute myeloid leukemia. This sample comprised PBMCs from the stem cell graft donor, obtained from the stem cell graft. The CDR3 nucleotides are TGTGCCAGCAGCTTAGAATGGGCGGGAGGGCAGTTCTTC. The encoded protein is CASSLEWAGGQFF.